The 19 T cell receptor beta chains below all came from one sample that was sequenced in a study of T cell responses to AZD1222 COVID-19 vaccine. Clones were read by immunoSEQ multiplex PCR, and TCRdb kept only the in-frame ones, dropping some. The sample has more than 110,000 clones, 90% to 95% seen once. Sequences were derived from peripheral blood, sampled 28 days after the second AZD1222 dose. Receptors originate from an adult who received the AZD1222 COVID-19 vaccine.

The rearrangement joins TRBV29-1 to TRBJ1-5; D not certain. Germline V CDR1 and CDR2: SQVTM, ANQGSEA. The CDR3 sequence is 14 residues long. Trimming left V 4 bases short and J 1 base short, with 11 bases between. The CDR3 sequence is CSVGGSGSNQPQHF. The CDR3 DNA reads TGCAGCGTTGGGGGTAGCGGGAGCAATCAGCCCCAGCATTTT.

The CDR3, as DNA: TGTGCCAGCAGCTTAGAAGGCAGGGGGCATGGCTACACCTTC. This encodes CASSLEGRGHGYTF. The V gene is TRBV11-1, the J gene TRBJ1-2; TRBD1 matches at 8 bases. V gave up 1 base and J gave up 6 bases; unmatched junction bases: 4. Looked up from germline, CDR1 is SGHAT and CDR2 is FQDESV (reference sequence). The CDR3 is 14 residues long.

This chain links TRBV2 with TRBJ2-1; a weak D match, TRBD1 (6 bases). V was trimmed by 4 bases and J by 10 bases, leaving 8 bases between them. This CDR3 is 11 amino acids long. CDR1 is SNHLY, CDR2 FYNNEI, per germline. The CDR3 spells CASSADREQFF. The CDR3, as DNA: TGTGCCAGCAGTGCTGACAGGGAGCAGTTCTTC.

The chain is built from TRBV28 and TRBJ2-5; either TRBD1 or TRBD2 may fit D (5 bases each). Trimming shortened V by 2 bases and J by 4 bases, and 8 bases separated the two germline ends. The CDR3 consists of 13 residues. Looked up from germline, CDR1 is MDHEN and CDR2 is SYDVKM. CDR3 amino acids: CASSLPGGETQYF. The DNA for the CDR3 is TGTGCCAGCAGTTTACCTGGGGGAGAGACCCAGTACTTC.

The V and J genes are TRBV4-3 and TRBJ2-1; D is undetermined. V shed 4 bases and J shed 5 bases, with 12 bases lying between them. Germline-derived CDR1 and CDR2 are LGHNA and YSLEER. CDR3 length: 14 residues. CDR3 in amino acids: CASSPWSSNNEQFF. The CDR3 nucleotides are TGCGCCAGCAGCCCCTGGAGTAGTAACAATGAGCAGTTCTTC.

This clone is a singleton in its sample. DNA for the CDR3: TGTGCCAGCAGAAACACAGGACAGGGTTATGGCTACACCTTC. It yields the protein CASRNTGQGYGYTF. This chain connects TRBV6-5 to TRBJ1-2, with TRBD1 matching 8 bases. V lost 6 bases and J lost 5; bases outside the gene matches: 8. The CDR3 is 14 amino acids. From germline, CDR1 is MNHEY and CDR2 SVGAGI.

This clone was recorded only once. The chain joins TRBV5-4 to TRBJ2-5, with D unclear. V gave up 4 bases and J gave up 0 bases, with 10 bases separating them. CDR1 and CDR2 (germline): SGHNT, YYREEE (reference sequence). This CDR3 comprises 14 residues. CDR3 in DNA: TGTGCCAGCAGCGGCCCTAGGTACCAAGAGACCCAGTACTTC. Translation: CASSGPRYQETQYF.

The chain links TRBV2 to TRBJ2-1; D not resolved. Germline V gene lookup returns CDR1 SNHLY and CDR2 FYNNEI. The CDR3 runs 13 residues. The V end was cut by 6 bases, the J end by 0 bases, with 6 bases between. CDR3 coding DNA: TGTGCCAGCAGCCAAGGCTCCTACAATGAGCAGTTCTTC. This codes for CASSQGSYNEQFF.

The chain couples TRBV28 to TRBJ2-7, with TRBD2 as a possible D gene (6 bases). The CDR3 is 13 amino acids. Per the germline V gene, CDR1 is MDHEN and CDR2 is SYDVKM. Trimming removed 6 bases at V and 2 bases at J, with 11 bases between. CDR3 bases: TGTGCCAGCAGCGCGGGGACGGCCTACGAGCAGTACTTC. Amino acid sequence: CASSAGTAYEQYF.

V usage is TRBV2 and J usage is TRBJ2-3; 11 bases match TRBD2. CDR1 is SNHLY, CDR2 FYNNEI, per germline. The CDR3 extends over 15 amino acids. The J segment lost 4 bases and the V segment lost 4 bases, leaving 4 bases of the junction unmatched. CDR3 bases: TGTGCCAGCAGTGTAGCGGGAGGGGGGTCAGATACGCAGTATTTT. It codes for CASSVAGGGSDTQYF.

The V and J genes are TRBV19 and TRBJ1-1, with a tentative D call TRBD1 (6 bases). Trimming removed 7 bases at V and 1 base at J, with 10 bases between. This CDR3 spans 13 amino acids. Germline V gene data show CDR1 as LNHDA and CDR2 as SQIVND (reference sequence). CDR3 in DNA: TGTGCCAGTAAAAACAGGGAGAACACTGAAGCTTTCTTT. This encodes CASKNRENTEAFF.

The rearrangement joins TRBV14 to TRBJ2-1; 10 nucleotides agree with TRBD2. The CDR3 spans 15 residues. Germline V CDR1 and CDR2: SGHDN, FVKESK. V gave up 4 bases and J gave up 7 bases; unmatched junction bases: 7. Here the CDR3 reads CASSPAGGPHNEQFF. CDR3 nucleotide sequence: TGTGCCAGCAGCCCAGCGGGAGGGCCCCATAATGAGCAGTTCTTC.

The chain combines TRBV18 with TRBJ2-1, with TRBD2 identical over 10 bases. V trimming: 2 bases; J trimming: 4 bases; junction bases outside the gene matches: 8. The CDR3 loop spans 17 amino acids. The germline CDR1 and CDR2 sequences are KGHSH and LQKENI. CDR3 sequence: CASSPGGLAGVYNEQFF. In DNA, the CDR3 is TGTGCCAGCTCACCAGGCGGGCTAGCGGGAGTGTACAATGAGCAGTTCTTC.

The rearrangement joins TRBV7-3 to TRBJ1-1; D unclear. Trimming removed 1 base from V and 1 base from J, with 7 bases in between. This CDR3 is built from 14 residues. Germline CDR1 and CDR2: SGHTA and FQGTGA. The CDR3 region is CASSLSGGNTEAFF. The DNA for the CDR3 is TGTGCCAGCAGCTTAAGTGGCGGGAACACTGAAGCTTTCTTT.

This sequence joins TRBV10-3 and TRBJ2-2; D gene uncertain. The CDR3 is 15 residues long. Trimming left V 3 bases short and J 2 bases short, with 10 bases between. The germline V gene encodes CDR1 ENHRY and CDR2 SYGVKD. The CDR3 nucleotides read TGTGCCATCAGTGAAAGGCACTTCAACACCGGGGAGCTGTTTTTT. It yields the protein CAISERHFNTGELFF.

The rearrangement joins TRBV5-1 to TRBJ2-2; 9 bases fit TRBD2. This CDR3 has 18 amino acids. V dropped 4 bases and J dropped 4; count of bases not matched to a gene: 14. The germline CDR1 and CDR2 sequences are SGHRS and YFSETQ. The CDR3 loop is CASSLRLAALIRTGELFF. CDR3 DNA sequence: TGCGCCAGCAGCCTTAGACTAGCGGCCTTAATACGCACCGGGGAGCTGTTTTTT.

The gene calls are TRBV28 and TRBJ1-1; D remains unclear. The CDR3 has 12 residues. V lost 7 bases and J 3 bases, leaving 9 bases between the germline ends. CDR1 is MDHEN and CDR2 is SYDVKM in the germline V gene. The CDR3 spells CASIASHTEAFF. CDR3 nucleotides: TGTGCCAGCATCGCATCCCACACTGAAGCTTTCTTT.

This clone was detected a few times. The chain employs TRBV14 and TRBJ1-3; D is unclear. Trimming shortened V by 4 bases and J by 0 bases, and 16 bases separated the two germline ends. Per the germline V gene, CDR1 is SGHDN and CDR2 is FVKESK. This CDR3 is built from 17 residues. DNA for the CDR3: TGTGCCAGCAGCCCGCTAGGTGGTCTCCGCTCTGGAAACACCATATATTTT. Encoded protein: CASSPLGGLRSGNTIYF.

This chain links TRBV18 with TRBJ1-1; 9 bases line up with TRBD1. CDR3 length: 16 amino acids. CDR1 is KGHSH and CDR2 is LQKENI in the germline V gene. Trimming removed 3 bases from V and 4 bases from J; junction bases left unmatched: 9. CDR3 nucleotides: TGTGCCAGCTCACCGGGACAGGGTAGTTTGGGCACTGAAGCTTTCTTT. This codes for CASSPGQGSLGTEAFF.